This passage covers 8 T cell receptor beta chains from one sample sequenced in a study of blood T cell repertoires in COVID-19. This table comes from immunoSEQ multiplex PCR, and its TCRdb copy is limited to in-frame clones, with some not included. The sample has about 91,000 clones, approximately 80% seen once. The sample consisted of peripheral blood. The receptors originated from a woman older than 75 with acute or convalescent COVID-19.

The genes are TRBV18 and TRBJ2-1, with D unresolved. Deletions cut 0 bases from V and 8 bases from J, with 11 bases between. Germline CDR1 reads KGHSH; CDR2 reads LQKENI. This CDR3 comprises 14 residues. CDR3 bases: TGTGCCAGCTCACCACCGGAGAGACGCTATGAGCAGTTCTTC. Its translation: CASSPPERRYEQFF. The full variable domain, in which reference TRBV18 and TRBJ2-1 provide the parts outside the CDR3, is NAGVMQNPRHLVRRRGQEARLRCSPMKGHSHVYWYRQLPEEGLKFMVYLQKENIIDESGMPKERFSAEFPKEGPSILRIQQVVRGDSAAYFCASSPPERRYEQFFGPGTRLTVL.

The chain couples TRBV29-1 to TRBJ1-2, with D hard to call. Germline CDR1 and CDR2: SQVTM and ANQGSEA. The CDR3 runs 13 residues. Trimming took 0 bases from V and 5 from J, leaving 10 bases between them. The CDR3 DNA is TGCAGCGTTGAAGATCGCAGTCTTTATGGCTACACCTTC. Translation: CSVEDRSLYGYTF.

The rearrangement joins TRBV5-1 to TRBJ1-2, with TRBD1 identical over 8 bases. Germline assignment: CDR1 SGHRS and CDR2 YFSETQ. V trimming: 0 bases; J trimming: 4 bases; junction bases outside the gene matches: 2. The CDR3 has 14 residues. CDR3 region: CASSLGQGFYGYTF. The CDR3 nucleotides read TGCGCCAGCAGCTTGGGACAGGGGTTCTATGGCTACACCTTC. Complete variable domain (other parts from reference TRBV5-1 and TRBJ1-2): KAGVTQTPRYLIKTRGQQVTLSCSPISGHRSVSWYQQTPGQGLQFLFEYFSETQRNKGNFPGRFSGRQFSNSRSEMNVSTLELGDSALYLCASSLGQGFYGYTFGSGTRLTVV.

The gene calls are TRBV18 and TRBJ2-1; 7 positions agree with TRBD1. Germline values: CDR1 KGHSH, CDR2 LQKENI. CDR3 length equals 13 residues. Losses at the gene ends were 9 bases for V and 4 bases for J; bases not matched to a gene: 6. DNA for the CDR3: TGTGCCAGTCAGGGGGACAGTTACAATGAGCAGTTCTTC. This codes for CASQGDSYNEQFF.

This clone was found a few times. This chain connects TRBV11-2 to TRBJ2-1; D gene ambiguous. The CDR3 spans 15 residues. Germline-derived CDR1 and CDR2 are SGHAT and FQNNGV. Trimming left V 0 bases short and J 3 bases short, with 9 bases between. The CDR3 sequence: CASSLEAASYNEQFF. DNA of the CDR3: TGTGCCAGCAGCTTAGAGGCGGCCAGCTACAATGAGCAGTTCTTC.

This clone is medium-sized (0.01 to 0.1%) within its sample. J is TRBJ1-4 and V is TRBV27; tentative D call: TRBD1 (6 bases). This CDR3 has 16 amino acids. The V end was cut by 1 base, the J end by 7 bases, with 16 bases between. The germline gives CDR1 MNHEY, CDR2 SMNVEV (reference sequence). CDR3 in amino acids: CASSLYSGGGGEKLFF. The CDR3, as DNA: TGTGCCAGCAGTTTATACTCCGGGGGCGGGGGTGAAAAACTGTTTTTT.

The genes are TRBV12-3 or TRBV12-4 and TRBJ1-6; D gene unclear. Deletions cut 2 bases from V and 6 bases from J, with 5 bases between. The CDR3 contains 13 residues. The CDR3 is CASSLTANSPLHF. For the CDR3, the DNA is TGTGCCAGCAGTTTAACAGCTAATTCACCCCTCCACTTT.

The chain has TRBV18 and TRBJ2-3; 9 bases line up with TRBD1. The ends lost 6 bases at V and 0 bases at J; junction bases unmatched: 16. The CDR3 extends over 19 amino acids. Germline CDR1 is KGHSH and CDR2 is LQKENI. CDR3 amino acids: CASSPPTGGPYSSTDTQYF. The CDR3 DNA sequence: TGTGCCAGCTCCCCCCCGACAGGGGGGCCCTATTCTAGCACAGATACGCAGTATTTT. Full variable domain (outside the CDR3, taken from reference TRBV18 and TRBJ2-3): NAGVMQNPRHLVRRRGQEARLRCSPMKGHSHVYWYRQLPEEGLKFMVYLQKENIIDESGMPKERFSAEFPKEGPSILRIQQVVRGDSAAYFCASSPPTGGPYSSTDTQYFGPGTRLTVL.